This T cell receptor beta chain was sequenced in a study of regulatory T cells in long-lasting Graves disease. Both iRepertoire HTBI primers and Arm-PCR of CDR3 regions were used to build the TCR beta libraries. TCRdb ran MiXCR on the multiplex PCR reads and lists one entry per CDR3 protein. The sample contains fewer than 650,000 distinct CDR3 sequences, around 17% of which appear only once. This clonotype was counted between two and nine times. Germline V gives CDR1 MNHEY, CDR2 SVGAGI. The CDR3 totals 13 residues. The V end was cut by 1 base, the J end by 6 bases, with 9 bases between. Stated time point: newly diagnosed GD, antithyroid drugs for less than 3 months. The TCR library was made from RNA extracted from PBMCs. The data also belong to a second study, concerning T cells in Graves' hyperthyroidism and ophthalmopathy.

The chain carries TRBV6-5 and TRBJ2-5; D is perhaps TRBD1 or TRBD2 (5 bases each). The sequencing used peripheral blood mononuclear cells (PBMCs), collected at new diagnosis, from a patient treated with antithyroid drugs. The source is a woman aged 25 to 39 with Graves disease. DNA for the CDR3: TGTGCCAGCAGTTACTTCGAGGGACAGACCCAGTACTTC. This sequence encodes CASSYFEGQTQYF.